In its sample, the clone carrying this T cell receptor beta chain was seen a few times. What it recognizes is unknown. Arm-PCR of CDR3 regions with iRepertoire HTBI primers generated TCR beta libraries. TCRdb fed the multiplex PCR reads into MiXCR, producing one record per CDR3 protein. The sample has 310,000 or so distinct CDR3 sequences, around a fifth seen once. The data originate from a study of regulatory T cells in long-lasting Graves disease. Time point of the sample: persistent/refractory GD, antithyroid drugs over 5 years with positive TRAb. Following extraction of RNA from PBMCs, that RNA was used to make the TCR library. Doctors identified Graves' disease using the American Thyroid Association guidelines. V dropped 6 bases and J dropped 1 base, with 9 bases sitting between them. Germline CDR1 is DFQATT and CDR2 is SNEGSKA (reference sequence). This CDR3 comprises 12 residues. General study results and limits: Accuracy might have suffered from few samples. Under persistent disease, TRBV28, TRBJ1-2 and TRBJ2-5 were used preferentially.

Source: peripheral blood mononuclear cells (PBMCs), taken when the disease was refractory, from a patient treated with antithyroid drugs. The TCR sequence derives from a female donor with Graves disease. V is TRBV20-1 and J is TRBJ1-1, with D possibly TRBD1 on 6 matching bases. The CDR3 bases are TGCAGTGCGCCGACAGGGAACACTGAAGCTTTCTTT. Amino acid sequence: CSAPTGNTEAFF.